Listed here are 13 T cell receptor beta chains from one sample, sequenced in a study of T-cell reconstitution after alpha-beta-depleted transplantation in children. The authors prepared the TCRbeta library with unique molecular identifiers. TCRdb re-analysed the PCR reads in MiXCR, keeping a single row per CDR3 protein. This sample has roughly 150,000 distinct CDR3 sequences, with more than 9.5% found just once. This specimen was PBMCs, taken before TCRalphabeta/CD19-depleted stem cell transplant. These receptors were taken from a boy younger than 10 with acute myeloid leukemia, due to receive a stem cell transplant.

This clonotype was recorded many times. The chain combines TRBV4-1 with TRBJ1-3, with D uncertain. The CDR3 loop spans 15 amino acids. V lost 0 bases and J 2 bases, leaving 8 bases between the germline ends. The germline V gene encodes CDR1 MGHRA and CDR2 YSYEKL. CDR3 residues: CASSQDPKAGNTIYF. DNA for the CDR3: TGCGCCAGCAGCCAAGATCCTAAAGCTGGAAACACCATATATTTT.

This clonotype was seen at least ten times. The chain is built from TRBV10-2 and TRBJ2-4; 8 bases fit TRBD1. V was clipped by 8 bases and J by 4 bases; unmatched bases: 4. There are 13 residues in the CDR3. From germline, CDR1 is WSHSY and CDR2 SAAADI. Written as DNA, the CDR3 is TGCGCCAGCCGCGGACAGGGAAAAAACATTCAGTACTTC. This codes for CASRGQGKNIQYF.

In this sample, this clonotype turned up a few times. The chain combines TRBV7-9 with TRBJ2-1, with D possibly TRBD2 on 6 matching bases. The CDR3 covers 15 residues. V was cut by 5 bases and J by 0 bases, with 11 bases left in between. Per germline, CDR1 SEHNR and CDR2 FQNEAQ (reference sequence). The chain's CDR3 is CASSLGSLSYNEQFF. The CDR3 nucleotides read TGTGCCAGCAGCCTCGGGAGCCTCTCCTACAATGAGCAGTTCTTC.

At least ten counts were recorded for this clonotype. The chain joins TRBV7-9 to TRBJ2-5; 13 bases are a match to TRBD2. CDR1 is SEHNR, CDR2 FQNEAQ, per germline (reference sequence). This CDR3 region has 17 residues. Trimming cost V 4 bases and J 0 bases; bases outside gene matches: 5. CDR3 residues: CASSSGLAGSYQETQYF. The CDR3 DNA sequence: TGTGCCAGCAGCTCGGGACTAGCGGGATCGTACCAAGAGACCCAGTACTTC.

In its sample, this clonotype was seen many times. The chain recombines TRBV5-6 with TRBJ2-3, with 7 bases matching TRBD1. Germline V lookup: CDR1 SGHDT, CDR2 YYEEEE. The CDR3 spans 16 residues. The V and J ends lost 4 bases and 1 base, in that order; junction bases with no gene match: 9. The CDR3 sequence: CASSPDRVRGTDTQYF. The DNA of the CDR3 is TGTGCCAGCAGCCCTGACAGGGTGAGGGGCACAGATACGCAGTATTTT.

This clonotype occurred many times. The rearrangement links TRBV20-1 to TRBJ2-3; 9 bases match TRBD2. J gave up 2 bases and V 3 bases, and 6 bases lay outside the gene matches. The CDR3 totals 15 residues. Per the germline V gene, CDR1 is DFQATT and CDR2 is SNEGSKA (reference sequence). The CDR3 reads CSARGAGGVTDTQYF. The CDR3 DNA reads TGCAGTGCTAGGGGAGCGGGAGGTGTCACAGATACGCAGTATTTT.

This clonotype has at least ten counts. CDR3: CASSPPGETQYF. In DNA, the CDR3 is TGTGCCAGCTCACCACCGGGTGAGACCCAGTACTTC. The gene calls are TRBV18 and TRBJ2-5; D gene uncertain. Germline assignment: CDR1 KGHSH and CDR2 LQKENI. Trimming left V 0 bases short and J 5 bases short, with 4 bases between. CDR3 size: 12 residues.

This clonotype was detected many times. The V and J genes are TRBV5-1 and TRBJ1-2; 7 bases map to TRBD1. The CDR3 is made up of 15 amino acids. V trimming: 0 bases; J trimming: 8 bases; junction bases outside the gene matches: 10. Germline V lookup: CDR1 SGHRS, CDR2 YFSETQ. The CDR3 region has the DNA TGCGCCAGCAGCTTGGGGAGGGACAGAGTTCTCGGCTACACCTTC. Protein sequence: CASSLGRDRVLGYTF.

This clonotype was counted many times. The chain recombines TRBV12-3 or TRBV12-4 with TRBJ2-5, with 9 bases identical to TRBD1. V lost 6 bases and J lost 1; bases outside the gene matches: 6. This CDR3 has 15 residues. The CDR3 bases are TGTGCCAGCAGACAGGGGGCGGCCCTCCAAGAGACCCAGTACTTC. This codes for CASRQGAALQETQYF.

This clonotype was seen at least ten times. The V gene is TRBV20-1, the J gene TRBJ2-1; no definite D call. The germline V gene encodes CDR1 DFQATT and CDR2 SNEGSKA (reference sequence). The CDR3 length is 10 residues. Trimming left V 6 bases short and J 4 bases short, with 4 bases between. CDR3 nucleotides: TGCAGTGCGGTGTACAATGAGCAGTTCTTC. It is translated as CSAVYNEQFF.

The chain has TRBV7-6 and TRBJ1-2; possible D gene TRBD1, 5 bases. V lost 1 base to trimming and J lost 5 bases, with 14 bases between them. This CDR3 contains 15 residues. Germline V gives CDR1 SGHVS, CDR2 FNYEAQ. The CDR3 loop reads CASSLGDPQLYGYTF. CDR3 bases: TGTGCCAGCAGCTTAGGGGACCCACAACTTTATGGCTACACCTTC.

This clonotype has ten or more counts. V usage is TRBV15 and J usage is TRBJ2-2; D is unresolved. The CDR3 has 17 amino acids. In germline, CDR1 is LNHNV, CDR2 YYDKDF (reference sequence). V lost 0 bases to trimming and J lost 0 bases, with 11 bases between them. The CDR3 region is CATSRDRLTTNTGELFF. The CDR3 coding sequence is TGTGCCACCAGCAGAGATCGCTTGACAACGAACACCGGGGAGCTGTTTTTT.

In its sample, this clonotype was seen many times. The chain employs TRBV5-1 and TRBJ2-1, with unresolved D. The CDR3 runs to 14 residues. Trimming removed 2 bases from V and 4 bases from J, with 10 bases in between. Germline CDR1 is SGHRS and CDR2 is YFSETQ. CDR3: CASSLSGQYNEQFF. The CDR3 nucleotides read TGCGCCAGCAGCTTATCTGGGCAATACAATGAGCAGTTCTTC.